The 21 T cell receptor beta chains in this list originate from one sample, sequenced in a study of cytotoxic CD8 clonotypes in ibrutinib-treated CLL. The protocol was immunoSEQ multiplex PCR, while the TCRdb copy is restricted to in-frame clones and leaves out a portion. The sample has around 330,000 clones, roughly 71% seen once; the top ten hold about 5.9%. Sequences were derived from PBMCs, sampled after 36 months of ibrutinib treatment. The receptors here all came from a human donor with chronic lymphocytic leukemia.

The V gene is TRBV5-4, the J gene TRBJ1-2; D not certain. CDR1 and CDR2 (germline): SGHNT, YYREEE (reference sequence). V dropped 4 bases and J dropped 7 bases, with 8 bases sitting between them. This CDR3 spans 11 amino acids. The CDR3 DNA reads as TGTGCCAGCAGCAGGGAGGGTGGCTACACCTTC. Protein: CASSREGGYTF.

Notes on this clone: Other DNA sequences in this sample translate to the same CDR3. The CDR3 here is CASSPRGGYEQYF. CDR3 bases: TGCGCCAGCAGCCCACGGGGCGGCTACGAGCAGTACTTC. The rearrangement joins TRBV4-1 to TRBJ2-7; D could derive from TRBD1 or TRBD2 (5 bases each). The germline V gene encodes CDR1 MGHRA and CDR2 YSYEKL. V was trimmed by 4 bases and J by 3 bases, leaving 10 bases between them. The CDR3 is 13 amino acids.

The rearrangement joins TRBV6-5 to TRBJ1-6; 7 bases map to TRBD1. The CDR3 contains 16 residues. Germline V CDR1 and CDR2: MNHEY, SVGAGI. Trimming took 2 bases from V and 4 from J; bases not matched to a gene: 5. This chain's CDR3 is CASSYRGRVYNSPLHF. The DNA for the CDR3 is TGTGCCAGCAGTTACAGGGGGCGGGTTTATAATTCACCCCTCCACTTT.

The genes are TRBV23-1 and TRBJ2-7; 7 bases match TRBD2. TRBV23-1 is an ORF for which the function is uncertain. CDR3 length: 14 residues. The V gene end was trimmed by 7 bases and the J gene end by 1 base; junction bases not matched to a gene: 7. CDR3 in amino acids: CASTQAGISYEQYF. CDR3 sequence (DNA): TGCGCCAGCACCCAAGCGGGGATATCCTACGAGCAGTACTTC.

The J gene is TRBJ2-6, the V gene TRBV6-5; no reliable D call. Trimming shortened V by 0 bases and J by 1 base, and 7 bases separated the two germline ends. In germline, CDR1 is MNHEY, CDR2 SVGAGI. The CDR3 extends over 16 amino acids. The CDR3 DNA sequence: TGTGCCAGCAGTTACTCTTTAGGGTCTGGGGCCAACGTCCTGACTTTC. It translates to CASSYSLGSGANVLTF.

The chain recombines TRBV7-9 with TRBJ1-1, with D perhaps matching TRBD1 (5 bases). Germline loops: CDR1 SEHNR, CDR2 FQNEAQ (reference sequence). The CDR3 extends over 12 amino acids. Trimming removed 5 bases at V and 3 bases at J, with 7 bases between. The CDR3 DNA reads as TGTGCCAGCAGCCCAGGGTACACTGAAGCTTTCTTT. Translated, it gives CASSPGYTEAFF.

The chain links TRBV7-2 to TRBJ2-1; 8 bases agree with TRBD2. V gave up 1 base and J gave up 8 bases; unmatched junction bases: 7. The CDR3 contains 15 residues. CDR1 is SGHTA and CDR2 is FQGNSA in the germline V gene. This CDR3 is CASSLGSGLEDEQFF. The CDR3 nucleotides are TGTGCCAGCAGCTTAGGATCGGGACTAGAGGATGAGCAGTTCTTC.

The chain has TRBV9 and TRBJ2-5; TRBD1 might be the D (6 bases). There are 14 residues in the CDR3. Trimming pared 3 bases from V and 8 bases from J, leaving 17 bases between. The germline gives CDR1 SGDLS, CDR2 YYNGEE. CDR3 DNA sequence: TGTGCCAGCAGCGCGTACTCAGGGGCAGGAACCCAGTACTTC. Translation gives CASSAYSGAGTQYF. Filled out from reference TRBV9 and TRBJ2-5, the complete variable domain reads DSGVTQTPKHLITATGQRVTLRCSPRSGDLSVYWYQQSLDQGLQFLIQYYNGEERAKGNILERFSAQQFPDLHSELNLSSLELGDSALYFCASSAYSGAGTQYFGPGTRLLVL.

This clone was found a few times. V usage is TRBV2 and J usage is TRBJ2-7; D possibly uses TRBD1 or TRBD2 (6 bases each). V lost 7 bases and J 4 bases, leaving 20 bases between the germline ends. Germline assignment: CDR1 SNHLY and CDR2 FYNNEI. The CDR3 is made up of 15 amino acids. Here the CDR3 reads CASTGGDRPPYEQYF. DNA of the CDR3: TGTGCCAGCACCGGGGGAGACAGGCCCCCGTACGAGCAGTACTTC. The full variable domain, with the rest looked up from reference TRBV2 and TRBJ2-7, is EPEVTQTPSHQVTQMGQEVILRCVPISNHLYFYWYRQILGQKVEFLVSFYNNEISEKSEIFDDQFSVERPDGSNFTLKIRSTKLEDSAMYFCASTGGDRPPYEQYFGPGTRLTVT.

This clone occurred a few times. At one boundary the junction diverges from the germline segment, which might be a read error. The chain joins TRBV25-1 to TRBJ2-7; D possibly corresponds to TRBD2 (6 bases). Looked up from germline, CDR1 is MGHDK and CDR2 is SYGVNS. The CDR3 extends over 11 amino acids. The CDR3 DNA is TGTGCCAGCAGTGACCAAGGCGGGACCCACTTC. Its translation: CASSDQGGTHF.

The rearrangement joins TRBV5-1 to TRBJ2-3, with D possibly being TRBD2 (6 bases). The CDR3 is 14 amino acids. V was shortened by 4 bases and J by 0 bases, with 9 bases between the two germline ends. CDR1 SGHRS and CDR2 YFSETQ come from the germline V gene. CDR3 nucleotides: TGCGCCAGCAGCCGGGACTTTAGCACAGATACGCAGTATTTT. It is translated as CASSRDFSTDTQYF. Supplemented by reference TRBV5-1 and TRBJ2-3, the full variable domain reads KAGVTQTPRYLIKTRGQQVTLSCSPISGHRSVSWYQQTPGQGLQFLFEYFSETQRNKGNFPGRFSGRQFSNSRSEMNVSTLELGDSALYLCASSRDFSTDTQYFGPGTRLTVL.

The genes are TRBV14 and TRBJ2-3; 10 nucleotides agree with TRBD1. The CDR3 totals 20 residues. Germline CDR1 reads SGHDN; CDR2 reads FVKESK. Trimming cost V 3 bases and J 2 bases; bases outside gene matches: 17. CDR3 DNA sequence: TGTGCCAGCAGCCATTACGGGACAGGGGCTCAAGAGCGGACCACAGATACGCAGTATTTT. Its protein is CASSHYGTGAQERTTDTQYF.

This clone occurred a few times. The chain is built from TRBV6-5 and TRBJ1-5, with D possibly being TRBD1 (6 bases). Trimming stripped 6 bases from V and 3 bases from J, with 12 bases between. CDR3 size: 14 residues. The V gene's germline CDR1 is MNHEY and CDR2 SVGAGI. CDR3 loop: CASRPRGTNQPQHF. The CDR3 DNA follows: TGTGCCAGCAGACCAAGGGGGACCAATCAGCCCCAGCATTTT.

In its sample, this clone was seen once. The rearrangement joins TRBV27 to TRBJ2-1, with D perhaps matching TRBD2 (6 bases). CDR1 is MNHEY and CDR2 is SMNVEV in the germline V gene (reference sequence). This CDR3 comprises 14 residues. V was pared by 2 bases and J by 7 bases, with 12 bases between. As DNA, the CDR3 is TGTGCCAGCAGTTTAAGGGACTGGGCGAATGAGCAGTTCTTC. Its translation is CASSLRDWANEQFF.

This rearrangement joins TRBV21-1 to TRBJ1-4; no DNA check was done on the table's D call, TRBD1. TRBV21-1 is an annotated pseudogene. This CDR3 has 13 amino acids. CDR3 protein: CASSIPEGGKLFF. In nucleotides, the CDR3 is TGTGCCAGCAGCATACCCGAAGGGGGAAAACTGTTTTTT.

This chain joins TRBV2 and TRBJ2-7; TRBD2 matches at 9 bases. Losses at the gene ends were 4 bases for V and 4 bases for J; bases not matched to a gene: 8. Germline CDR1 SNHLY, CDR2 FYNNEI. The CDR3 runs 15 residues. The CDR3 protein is CASSVWRGGQYEQYF. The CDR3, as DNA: TGTGCCAGCAGTGTTTGGCGGGGGGGCCAGTACGAGCAGTACTTC.

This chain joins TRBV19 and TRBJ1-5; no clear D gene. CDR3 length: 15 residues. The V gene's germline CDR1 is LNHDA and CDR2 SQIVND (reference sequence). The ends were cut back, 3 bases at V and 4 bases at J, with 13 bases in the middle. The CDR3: CASSIRGQGNQPQHF. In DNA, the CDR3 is TGTGCCAGTAGTATCCGAGGGCAAGGGAATCAGCCCCAGCATTTT.

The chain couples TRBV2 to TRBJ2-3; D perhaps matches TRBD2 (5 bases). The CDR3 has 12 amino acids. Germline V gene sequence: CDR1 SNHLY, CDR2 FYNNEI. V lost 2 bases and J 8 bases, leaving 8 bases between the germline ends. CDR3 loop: CASSETRGTQYF. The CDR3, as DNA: TGTGCCAGCAGTGAAACCCGGGGTACGCAGTATTTT. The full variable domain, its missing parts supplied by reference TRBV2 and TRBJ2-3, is EPEVTQTPSHQVTQMGQEVILRCVPISNHLYFYWYRQILGQKVEFLVSFYNNEISEKSEIFDDQFSVERPDGSNFTLKIRSTKLEDSAMYFCASSETRGTQYFGPGTRLTVL.

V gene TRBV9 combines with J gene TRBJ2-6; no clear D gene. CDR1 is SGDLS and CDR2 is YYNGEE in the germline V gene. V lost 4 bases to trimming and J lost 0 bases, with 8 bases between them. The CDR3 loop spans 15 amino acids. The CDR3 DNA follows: TGTGCCAGCAGCCCCGTGGCCTCTGGGGCCAACGTCCTGACTTTC. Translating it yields CASSPVASGANVLTF.

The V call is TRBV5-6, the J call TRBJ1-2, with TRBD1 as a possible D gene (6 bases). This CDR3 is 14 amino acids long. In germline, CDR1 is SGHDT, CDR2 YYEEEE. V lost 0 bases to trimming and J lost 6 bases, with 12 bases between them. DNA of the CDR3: TGTGCCAGCAGCTTGGTTGGCAGGGGCGATGGCTACACCTTC. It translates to CASSLVGRGDGYTF.

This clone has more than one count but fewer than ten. CDR3 residues: CASSWAGNEQFF. The CDR3 nucleotides read TGCGCCAGCAGCTGGGCTGGTAATGAGCAGTTCTTC. The genes are TRBV5-1 and TRBJ2-1; unclear D gene. This CDR3 spans 12 amino acids. Germline assignment: CDR1 SGHRS and CDR2 YFSETQ. V shed 3 bases and J shed 7 bases, with 8 bases lying between them. Full variable domain (rest looked up from reference TRBV5-1 and TRBJ2-1): KAGVTQTPRYLIKTRGQQVTLSCSPISGHRSVSWYQQTPGQGLQFLFEYFSETQRNKGNFPGRFSGRQFSNSRSEMNVSTLELGDSALYLCASSWAGNEQFFGPGTRLTVL.